The T cell receptor (beta chain) described here comes from a study of blood T cell repertoires in COVID-19. The table came from immunoSEQ multiplex PCR; TCRdb's copy has only in-frame clones and leaves some out. Counted here are about 150,000 clones, more than 80% occurring once; the ten biggest clones make up about 15%. With 1 base removed from V and 5 bases from J, the gap between germline ends came to 11 bases. This CDR3 comprises 14 residues. Germline-derived CDR1 and CDR2 are SNHLY and FYNNEI. This clone came up a few times. The chain links TRBV2 to TRBJ2-5; D may be TRBD2 (6 bases). The source of this sequence is a woman between 40 and 55 years old with acute or convalescent COVID-19. Input material: peripheral blood. Here the CDR3 reads CASSEERAGETQYF. CDR3 nucleotide sequence: TGTGCCAGCAGTGAAGAGCGGGCCGGGGAGACCCAGTACTTC. Drawing the rest from reference TRBV2 and TRBJ2-5, the complete variable domain is EPEVTQTPSHQVTQMGQEVILRCVPISNHLYFYWYRQILGQKVEFLVSFYNNEISEKSEIFDDQFSVERPDGSNFTLKIRSTKLEDSAMYFCASSEERAGETQYFGPGTRLLVL.